The 14 T cell receptor beta chains in this list originate from one sample, sequenced in a study of blood T cell repertoires in COVID-19 (dated by TCRdb to the early 2020s). Preparation of the library involved the immunoSEQ multiplex PCR assay. TCRdb re-hosts the immuneACCESS table, in-frame sequences only. Its copies lack some clones; in the studies checked, an unresolved V gene accounts for under half of them, and the cause for the rest is not known. The sample includes 200,000 to 250,000 clones, with 65% to 90% observed a single time. The ten most abundant clones make up approximately 6.1% of the sample. Sequenced: peripheral blood. These TCRs come from a man older than 75 with acute or convalescent COVID-19.

The V and J genes are TRBV19 and TRBJ2-7; 8 bases are a match to TRBD1. Germline V gene lookup returns CDR1 LNHDA and CDR2 SQIVND (reference sequence). V lost 6 bases to trimming and J lost 2 bases; unmatched junction nucleotides: 9. The CDR3 sequence is 15 residues long. The CDR3 spells CASRETGTGPYEQYF. The CDR3 DNA follows: TGTGCCAGTAGGGAGACCGGGACAGGTCCCTACGAGCAGTACTTC.

The chain uses TRBV19 and TRBJ2-7, with 7 bases fitting TRBD2. Germline CDR1 and CDR2: LNHDA and SQIVND (reference sequence). Trimming at V came to 0 bases and at J to 3 bases, leaving 5 bases not matched to a gene. CDR3 length: 15 residues. CDR3 nucleotides: TGTGCCAGTAGTATAGACCGATCGGGGGGCTACGAGCAGTACTTC. Protein sequence: CASSIDRSGGYEQYF.

The chain links TRBV7-9 to TRBJ2-3; 10 bases align to TRBD2. CDR3 size: 13 residues. Germline lookup yields CDR1 SEHNR and CDR2 FQNEAQ (reference sequence). V lost 2 bases and J lost 8; bases outside the gene matches: 1. The CDR3 DNA reads as TGTGCCAGCAGCTTACTAGCGGGAGCTACGCAGTATTTT. Its translation: CASSLLAGATQYF.

This clone was detected only a few times. The genes are TRBV7-2 and TRBJ2-1; weak D call: TRBD1 (6 bases). CDR3 length: 16 amino acids. The V gene lost 8 bases and the J gene lost 0 bases, with 17 bases spanning the gap. From germline, CDR1 is SGHTA and CDR2 FQGNSA. The CDR3 spells CASAQRGGSSYNEQFF. The CDR3 DNA reads as TGTGCCAGCGCCCAGCGAGGGGGTAGCTCCTACAATGAGCAGTTCTTC.

V is TRBV5-1 and J is TRBJ1-5; no clear D gene. Trimming shortened V by 0 bases and J by 7 bases, and 8 bases separated the two germline ends. Germline CDR1 reads SGHRS; CDR2 reads YFSETQ. The CDR3 is 13 amino acids. DNA of the CDR3: TGCGCCAGCAGCTTGGAGGGCGGGCAGCCCCAGCATTTT. Protein product: CASSLEGGQPQHF. The whole variable domain, remainder taken from reference TRBV5-1 and TRBJ1-5, is KAGVTQTPRYLIKTRGQQVTLSCSPISGHRSVSWYQQTPGQGLQFLFEYFSETQRNKGNFPGRFSGRQFSNSRSEMNVSTLELGDSALYLCASSLEGGQPQHFGDGTRLSIL.

The CDR3 DNA reads TGTGCCAGCAGCCCCAGGGCAGGGGGTAGTCGAACATATGGCTACACCTTC. It yields the protein CASSPRAGGSRTYGYTF. This chain joins TRBV7-8 and TRBJ1-2, with 7 bases that match TRBD1. This CDR3 has 17 amino acids. V lost 5 bases, J lost 5 bases, and 17 bases stayed unmatched. CDR1 and CDR2 from the germline V gene are SGHVS and FQNEAQ.

The chain links TRBV10-3 to TRBJ2-4; 10 bases fit TRBD1. The CDR3 spans 16 residues. The junction had 6 bases not matched to a gene; V was cut back by 6 bases and J by 1 base. Germline CDR1 ENHRY, CDR2 SYGVKD. The CDR3 is CAISDGTGEAKNIQYF. DNA of the CDR3: TGTGCCATCAGCGACGGGACAGGGGAGGCCAAAAACATTCAGTACTTC.

This chain joins TRBV6-5 and TRBJ1-2; D uncertain. Germline V lookup: CDR1 MNHEY, CDR2 SVGAGI. The CDR3 totals 15 residues. Trimming left V 7 bases short and J 8 bases short, with 23 bases between. The CDR3 here is CASNVKGEQSRGYTF. The CDR3 bases are TGTGCCAGCAACGTTAAGGGAGAACAATCTAGAGGCTACACCTTC.

The V and J genes are TRBV30 and TRBJ1-6, with unresolved D. This CDR3 spans 13 amino acids. The germline V gene encodes CDR1 GTSNPN and CDR2 SVGIG (reference sequence). V shed 2 bases and J shed 3 bases, with 5 bases lying between them. The chain's CDR3 is CAWSSDYNSPLHF. CDR3 bases: TGTGCCTGGAGTTCAGACTATAATTCACCCCTCCACTTT.

The rearrangement uses TRBV10-1 and TRBJ1-6; TRBD1 is a possible D gene (6 bases). CDR3 size: 15 residues. V dropped 4 bases and J dropped 7 bases, with 14 bases sitting between them. The germline V gene has CDR1 WNHNN and CDR2 SYGVQD (reference sequence). CDR3 residues: CASSANRDTNSPLHF. DNA for the CDR3: TGCGCCAGCAGTGCTAATAGGGACACGAATTCACCCCTCCACTTT.

The chain combines TRBV19 with TRBJ1-5; TRBD1 might be the D (5 bases). CDR3 length: 14 residues. The V gene's germline CDR1 is LNHDA and CDR2 SQIVND (reference sequence). The V and J ends lost 5 bases and 6 bases respectively, with 14 bases between them. This chain's CDR3 is CASSLQGVGQPQHF. CDR3 DNA: TGTGCCAGTAGTCTCCAGGGTGTTGGTCAGCCCCAGCATTTT.

With regard to this clone: The junction does not match germline at one end; this may be a read error. The chain links TRBV2 to TRBJ2-3; possible D gene TRBD1, 5 bases. The CDR3 contains 13 residues. Germline V gene sequence: CDR1 SNHLY, CDR2 FYNNEI. CDR3 DNA sequence: TGTGCCAGCAGTGTCACTCTGGACGGCTCTAGGGGTTTT. Translation: CASSVTLDGSRGF. The variable domain in full, with the rest retrieved from reference TRBV2 and TRBJ2-3, is EPEVTQTPSHQVTQMGQEVILRCVPISNHLYFYWYRQILGQKVEFLVSFYNNEISEKSEIFDDQFSVERPDGSNFTLKIRSTKLEDSAMYFCASSVTLDGSRGFGPGTRLTVL.

The chain employs TRBV9 and TRBJ2-3, with 11 bases matching TRBD2. After removal of 3 bases from V and 6 bases from J, the junction contained 9 bases not matched to a gene. Germline V gene sequence: CDR1 SGDLS, CDR2 YYNGEE. The CDR3 covers 16 residues. CDR3 nucleotide sequence: TGTGCCAGCAGCGAGGGGGGACTAGCGGCCCCCGATACGCAGTATTTT. It encodes CASSEGGLAAPDTQYF.

The V and J genes are TRBV6-5 and TRBJ2-3; perhaps TRBD2 as D (5 bases). The germline CDR1 and CDR2 sequences are MNHEY and SVGAGI. The CDR3 runs 15 residues. V was clipped by 2 bases and J by 6 bases, with 15 bases between them. CDR3 protein: CASSYQLGAYDTQYF. In nucleotides, the CDR3 is TGTGCCAGCAGTTACCAACTAGGAGCGTACGATACGCAGTATTTT.